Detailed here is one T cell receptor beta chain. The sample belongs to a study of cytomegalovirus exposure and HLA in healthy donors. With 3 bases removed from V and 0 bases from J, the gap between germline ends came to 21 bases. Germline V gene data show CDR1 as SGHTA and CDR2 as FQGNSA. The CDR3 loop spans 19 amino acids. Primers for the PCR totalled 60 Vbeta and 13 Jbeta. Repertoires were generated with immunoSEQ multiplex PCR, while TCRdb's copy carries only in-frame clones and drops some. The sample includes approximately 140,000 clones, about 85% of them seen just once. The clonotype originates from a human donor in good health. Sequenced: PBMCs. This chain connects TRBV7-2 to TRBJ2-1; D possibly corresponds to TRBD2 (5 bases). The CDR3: CASSFDGPRGLSSYNEQFF. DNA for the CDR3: TGTGCCAGCAGCTTCGACGGGCCACGAGGGTTGAGCTCCTACAATGAGCAGTTCTTC.